This TCR beta chain was identified in a study of radiation and T cells in renal cell carcinoma. Points from the study as a whole: In nephrectomy-only tumors, top 100 clonotypes averaged approximately 40%, versus around 50% irradiated.

To note about this clone: Its antigen is undetermined.

Stated treatment: treatment-naive control, cytoreductive nephrectomy. Libraries were prepared by immunoSEQ multiplex PCR; TCRdb keeps only in-frame clonotypes and omits some of them. The sample gives thousands of clones, around three fifths of which show up once; over 35% is in the top ten. The ends lost 3 bases at V and 1 base at J; junction bases unmatched: 5. The CDR3 is made up of 17 amino acids. The germline CDR1 and CDR2 sequences are MGHDK and SYGVNS. The chain combines TRBV25-1 with TRBJ2-5; 13 bases align to TRBD2. The TCR sequence derives from a woman aged 70 to 79 with renal cell carcinoma. The specimen comprised tumor tissue, sampled from a patient whose treatment was nephrectomy without radiotherapy. This CDR3 is CASSDLTSGGSQETQYF. The CDR3 bases are TGTGCCAGCAGTGACCTGACTAGCGGGGGGTCCCAAGAGACCCAGTACTTC.